These 27 T cell receptor beta chains share one sample of origin, sequenced in a study of cytomegalovirus exposure and HLA in healthy donors (dated by TCRdb to about 2017). Libraries were constructed by the immunoSEQ multiplex PCR assay. The multiplex PCR relied on a mix of 60 forward primers for TCR Vbeta segments and 13 reverse primers for TCR Jbeta segments. TCRdb holds this immuneACCESS table with in-frame rearrangements only. Some clones are missing; in checked studies, unresolved V genes explain under half, and the rest has no known cause. This sample has roughly 100,000 clones in its table, and roughly an eighth of those were observed once. 15% to 20% of the sample belongs to the ten largest clones. Sequences were obtained from PBMCs. These TCRs come from a man in his forties in good health and CMV-seropositive.

This clone was picked up a small number of times. The V gene is TRBV5-1, the J gene TRBJ2-7, with TRBD1 matching over 7 bases. Per germline, CDR1 SGHRS and CDR2 YFSETQ. The V gene end was trimmed by 3 bases and the J gene end by 0 bases; junction bases not matched to a gene: 3. CDR3 size: 14 residues. The CDR3 loop reads CASSWDSSSYEQYF. The CDR3 nucleotides read TGCGCCAGCAGCTGGGACAGTTCCTCCTACGAGCAGTACTTC. Variable domain in full (rest from reference TRBV5-1 and TRBJ2-7): KAGVTQTPRYLIKTRGQQVTLSCSPISGHRSVSWYQQTPGQGLQFLFEYFSETQRNKGNFPGRFSGRQFSNSRSEMNVSTLELGDSALYLCASSWDSSSYEQYFGPGTRLTVT.

This chain links TRBV19 with TRBJ2-2; 7 nucleotides align to TRBD2. Unmatched junction bases numbered 2, after V lost 2 bases and J lost 2 bases. This CDR3 contains 15 residues. Germline CDR1 and CDR2: LNHDA and SQIVND (reference sequence). The CDR3 spells CASSIQRGNTGELFF. The CDR3 DNA follows: TGTGCCAGTAGTATACAGCGGGGAAACACCGGGGAGCTGTTTTTT.

This clone was found a few times. The CDR3 nucleotides read TGTGCCAGCAGCTTAGTGCTGAGTACAGGGGCGTATGGTGAGCAGTTCTTC. Protein product: CASSLVLSTGAYGEQFF. The chain is built from TRBV11-2 and TRBJ2-1; 7 positions agree with TRBD1. Trimming at V came to 1 base and at J to 9 bases, leaving 15 bases not matched to a gene. The germline CDR1 and CDR2 sequences are SGHAT and FQNNGV. This CDR3 region has 17 residues.

The chain couples TRBV11-2 to TRBJ2-7; 10 positions agree with TRBD1. Trimming at V came to 0 bases and at J to 5 bases, leaving 4 bases not matched to a gene. Germline assignment: CDR1 SGHAT and CDR2 FQNNGV. The CDR3 sequence is 15 residues long. CDR3 sequence reads: CASSLDRTGGHEQYF. CDR3 bases: TGTGCCAGCAGCTTAGATCGGACAGGGGGGCACGAGCAGTACTTC. Supplemented by reference TRBV11-2 and TRBJ2-7, the full variable domain reads EAGVAQSPRYKIIEKRQSVAFWCNPISGHATLYWYQQILGQGPKLLIQFQNNGVVDDSQLPKDRFSAERLKGVDSTLKIQPAKLEDSAVYLCASSLDRTGGHEQYFGPGTRLTVT.

This clone was seen only a few times. V usage is TRBV7-2 and J usage is TRBJ2-1; D remains ambiguous. This CDR3 is built from 16 residues. The V and J ends lost 3 bases and 5 bases respectively, with 17 bases between them. Germline CDR1 is SGHTA and CDR2 is FQGNSA. This CDR3 reads CASSFGGFYPNNEQFF. Written as DNA, the CDR3 is TGTGCCAGCAGCTTTGGCGGCTTCTACCCCAACAATGAGCAGTTCTTC. Supplemented by reference TRBV7-2 and TRBJ2-1, the full variable domain reads GAGVSQSPSNKVTEKGKDVELRCDPISGHTALYWYRQSLGQGLEFLIYFQGNSAPDKSGLPSDRFSAERTGGSVSTLTIQRTQQEDSAVYLCASSFGGFYPNNEQFFGPGTRLTVL.

This clone was seen only a few times. V is TRBV10-3 and J is TRBJ1-6; D unclear. This CDR3 contains 13 residues. Germline CDR1 reads ENHRY; CDR2 reads SYGVKD. Trimming left V 11 bases short and J 6 bases short, with 14 bases between. CDR3 in DNA: TGTGCCTCCTCTCTTCAGGTTAATTCACCCCTCCACTTT. Amino acids: CASSLQVNSPLHF.

The chain couples TRBV7-6 to TRBJ2-1; a weak D match, TRBD2 (6 bases). Germline CDR1 is SGHVS and CDR2 is FNYEAQ. This CDR3 contains 14 residues. V lost 0 bases to trimming and J lost 10 bases, with 13 bases between them. The CDR3 loop reads CASSLAGSAGEQFF. The CDR3 coding sequence is TGTGCCAGCAGCTTAGCCGGGAGCGCCGGGGAGCAGTTCTTC.

The chain employs TRBV30 and TRBJ2-6; D not certain. The CDR3 is made up of 13 amino acids. V was clipped by 5 bases and J by 4 bases, with 9 bases between them. Germline CDR1 GTSNPN, CDR2 SVGIG (reference sequence). Here the CDR3 DNA reads TGTGCCTGGGACAAGTCCGGGGCCAACGTCCTGACTTTC. It encodes CAWDKSGANVLTF.

V and J are TRBV29-1 and TRBJ1-2; tentatively, D is TRBD1 (5 bases). CDR1 is SQVTM and CDR2 is ANQGSEA in the germline V gene. This CDR3 comprises 13 residues. Trimming removed 0 bases from V and 4 bases from J, with 9 bases in between. CDR3 loop: CSVEDAGFYGYTF. As DNA, the CDR3 is TGCAGCGTTGAAGATGCAGGGTTCTATGGCTACACCTTC.

As for this clone: This probably arose from a read error, given a far larger clone one base away. The sample contains more than one DNA sequence encoding this CDR3. This chain uses TRBV6-1 with TRBJ2-3; 7 bases agree with TRBD1. CDR1 MNHNS and CDR2 SASEGT come from the germline V gene. The CDR3 totals 14 residues. V shed 4 bases, J shed 6 bases, and the junction held 7 bases outside the gene matches. This CDR3 reads CASSVTGDTDTQYF. The CDR3 nucleotides read TGTGCCAGCAGTGTTACAGGGGACACCGATACGCAGTATTTT.

About this clone itself: The germline gene is not matched at one end of the junction; a read error may be the cause. The chain uses TRBV7-7 and TRBJ2-7; perhaps TRBD1 as D (6 bases). Germline CDR1 is SSHAT and CDR2 is FNYEAQ (reference sequence). The CDR3 runs to 13 residues. CDR3 sequence (DNA): TGTGCTAGCAGCTTAGTTACAGGGCAGGAGCAGTACTTC. Translating it yields CASSLVTGQEQYF.

Many counts were recorded for this clone. This chain joins TRBV7-8 and TRBJ1-1; possibly TRBD1 for D (6 bases). The CDR3 sequence is 17 residues long. Germline loops: CDR1 SGHVS, CDR2 FQNEAQ. V shed 0 bases and J shed 13 bases, with 27 bases lying between them. The CDR3 DNA sequence: TGTGCCAGCAGCTTAGCGATCGACCCTGGGAGGGGGGAAAGGGATTTCTTT. This sequence encodes CASSLAIDPGRGERDFF.

The gene calls are TRBV27 and TRBJ2-7; 10 bases fit TRBD1. V shed 7 bases, J shed 3 bases, and the junction held 9 bases outside the gene matches. CDR1 MNHEY and CDR2 SMNVEV come from the germline V gene (reference sequence). This CDR3 is built from 15 residues. CDR3 sequence reads: CASTIARTGGYEQYF. DNA for the CDR3: TGTGCCAGCACTATTGCCAGGACAGGGGGCTACGAGCAGTACTTC.

This clone has a handful of counts. This chain uses TRBV5-1 with TRBJ2-1, with 13 bases that match TRBD2. The CDR3 length is 17 residues. Germline V CDR1 and CDR2: SGHRS, YFSETQ. V lost 0 bases and J lost 8; bases outside the gene matches: 8. CDR3 loop: CASSLGTSGSGGDEQFF. CDR3 bases: TGCGCCAGCAGCTTGGGGACTAGCGGGAGCGGGGGCGATGAGCAGTTCTTC.

This clone was counted between two and nine times. CDR3 sequence reads: CASSLDGGYNEQFF. In nucleotides, the CDR3 is TGCGCCAGCAGTCTAGACGGGGGCTACAATGAGCAGTTCTTC. The V gene is TRBV5-1, the J gene TRBJ2-1; weak D call: TRBD2 (6 bases). The ends were cut back, 5 bases at V and 3 bases at J, with 12 bases in the middle. Germline lookup yields CDR1 SGHRS and CDR2 YFSETQ. The CDR3 totals 14 residues.

The sample holds a few counts of this clone. The rearrangement joins TRBV6-1 to TRBJ2-7, with D tentatively TRBD2 (6 bases). The CDR3 runs to 14 residues. Germline assignment: CDR1 MNHNS and CDR2 SASEGT. V lost 5 bases, J lost 9 bases, and 20 bases lay in between. The CDR3 loop is CASSKPDYLGGQYF. In nucleotides, the CDR3 is TGTGCCAGCAGTAAACCGGACTACCTCGGCGGGCAGTACTTC.

This clone was picked up a small number of times. The chain carries TRBV5-1 and TRBJ2-1, with 10 bases that match TRBD2. V trimming: 0 bases; J trimming: 3 bases; junction bases outside the gene matches: 3. CDR1 SGHRS and CDR2 YFSETQ come from the germline V gene. This CDR3 has 16 amino acids. This chain's CDR3 is CASSLVLAGDYNEQFF. CDR3 in DNA: TGCGCCAGCAGCTTGGTCCTAGCGGGGGACTACAATGAGCAGTTCTTC.

DNA of the CDR3: TGTGCCAGCTCACCAGGGACTAGCAAGGATACGCAGTATTTT. As protein: CASSPGTSKDTQYF. The chain recombines TRBV18 with TRBJ2-3; 9 bases are a match to TRBD2. The CDR3 contains 14 residues. J gave up 6 bases and V 2 bases, and 3 bases lay outside the gene matches. Germline CDR1 is KGHSH and CDR2 is LQKENI.

A single count supports this clone. J is TRBJ2-7 and V is TRBV25-1; TRBD1 matches at 8 bases. From germline, CDR1 is MGHDK and CDR2 SYGVNS. J lost 6 bases, V lost 8 bases, and 9 bases had no gene match. The CDR3 has 13 amino acids. CDR3 loop: CASHGDRGREQYV. CDR3 nucleotide sequence: TGTGCCAGCCATGGTGACAGGGGCCGCGAGCAGTACGTC.

This clone was recorded a few times. The rearrangement joins TRBV18 to TRBJ2-3; TRBD1 agrees at 9 bases. This CDR3 contains 16 residues. From germline, CDR1 is KGHSH and CDR2 LQKENI. The ends lost 5 bases at V and 3 bases at J; junction bases unmatched: 9. In DNA, the CDR3 is TGTGCCAGCTCATCCTGGACAGGGGAAGGAACAGATACGCAGTATTTT. It is translated as CASSSWTGEGTDTQYF.

This clone was counted only a few times. This sequence joins TRBV5-1 and TRBJ2-2; 12 nucleotides agree with TRBD2. The trim removed 4 bases at V and 7 bases at J, leaving 8 bases unmatched. From germline, CDR1 is SGHRS and CDR2 YFSETQ. CDR3 length: 16 residues. CDR3 amino acids: CASSLAGGPESGELFF. The CDR3, as DNA: TGCGCCAGCAGCCTAGCGGGAGGGCCGGAAAGCGGGGAGCTGTTTTTT. Complete variable domain (other parts from reference TRBV5-1 and TRBJ2-2): KAGVTQTPRYLIKTRGQQVTLSCSPISGHRSVSWYQQTPGQGLQFLFEYFSETQRNKGNFPGRFSGRQFSNSRSEMNVSTLELGDSALYLCASSLAGGPESGELFFGEGSRLTVL.

V usage is TRBV29-1 and J usage is TRBJ1-2; 8 positions match TRBD1. The CDR3 covers 11 residues. The V segment lost 7 bases and the J segment 6 bases; nucleotides outside the gene matches: 4. From germline, CDR1 is SQVTM and CDR2 ANQGSEA. CDR3 sequence (DNA): TGCAGCGCGACAGGGGTGAATGGCTACACCTTC. It yields the protein CSATGVNGYTF. The whole variable domain, remainder taken from reference TRBV29-1 and TRBJ1-2, is SAVISQKPSRDICQRGTSLTIQCQVDSQVTMMFWYRQQPGQSLTLIATANQGSEATYESGFVIDKFPISRPNLTFSTLTVSNMSPEDSSIYLCSATGVNGYTFGSGTRLTVV.

J is TRBJ1-2 and V is TRBV7-9, with 9 bases lining up with TRBD1. The trim removed 3 bases at V and 10 bases at J, leaving 6 bases unmatched. The CDR3 is made up of 13 amino acids. Germline lookup yields CDR1 SEHNR and CDR2 FQNEAQ (reference sequence). The CDR3 coding sequence is TGTGCCAGCAGCTTGGAACAGGGGGCTGACTACACCTTC. It translates to CASSLEQGADYTF.

As for this clone: At one of its ends the junction is not consistent with the germline gene, which may arise from a read error. V is TRBV10-2 and J is TRBJ2-7; 8 bases agree with TRBD2. Per the germline V gene, CDR1 is WSHSY and CDR2 is SAAADI. This CDR3 has 13 residues. The DNA of the CDR3 is TGCGCCAGCGGTGACGGGGGGGCCTACGAGCAGTACTTC. Amino acid sequence: CASGDGGAYEQYF.

The CDR3 DNA is TGTGCCAGCAGCGGTCCGGGACAGGGCATAACTAATGAAAAACTGTTTTTT. This gives the protein CASSGPGQGITNEKLFF. The chain carries TRBV9 and TRBJ1-4; 9 bases are a match to TRBD1. Trimming at V came to 3 bases and at J to 1 base, leaving 7 bases not matched to a gene. The CDR3 contains 17 residues. Germline V gene lookup returns CDR1 SGDLS and CDR2 YYNGEE.

This chain links TRBV7-9 with TRBJ1-4, with D possibly matching TRBD1 (6 bases). CDR1 SEHNR and CDR2 FQNEAQ come from the germline V gene (reference sequence). V was pared by 4 bases and J by 0 bases, with 12 bases between. This CDR3 spans 16 amino acids. CDR3 in DNA: TGTGCCAGCAGCTCGCGGACAGTAGCAACTAATGAAAAACTGTTTTTT. It specifies CASSSRTVATNEKLFF.

The gene calls are TRBV4-1 and TRBJ2-5, with D possibly TRBD1 on 5 matching bases. V lost 3 bases and J 0 bases, leaving 8 bases between the germline ends. This CDR3 is 14 amino acids long. Germline V gene lookup returns CDR1 MGHRA and CDR2 YSYEKL. In nucleotides, the CDR3 is TGCGCCAGCAGCCACAAGACAGACCAAGAGACCCAGTACTTC. This gives the protein CASSHKTDQETQYF.